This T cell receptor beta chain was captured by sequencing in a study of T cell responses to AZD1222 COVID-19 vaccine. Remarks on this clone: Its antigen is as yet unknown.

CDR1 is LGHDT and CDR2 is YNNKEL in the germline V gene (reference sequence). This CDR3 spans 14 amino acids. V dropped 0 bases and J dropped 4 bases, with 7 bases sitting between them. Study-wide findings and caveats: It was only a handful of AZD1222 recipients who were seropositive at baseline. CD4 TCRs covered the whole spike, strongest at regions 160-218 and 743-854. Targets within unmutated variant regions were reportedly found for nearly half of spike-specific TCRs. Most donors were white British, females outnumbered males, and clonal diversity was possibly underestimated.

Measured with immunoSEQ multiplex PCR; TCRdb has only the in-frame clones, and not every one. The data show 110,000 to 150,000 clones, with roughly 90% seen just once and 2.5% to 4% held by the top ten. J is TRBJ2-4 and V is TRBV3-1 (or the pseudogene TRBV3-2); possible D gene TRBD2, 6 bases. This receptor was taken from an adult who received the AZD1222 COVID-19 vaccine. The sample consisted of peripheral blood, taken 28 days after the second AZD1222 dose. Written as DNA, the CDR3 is TGTGCCAGCAGCCAAGATGGGAGGAAAAACATTCAGTACTTC. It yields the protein CASSQDGRKNIQYF.